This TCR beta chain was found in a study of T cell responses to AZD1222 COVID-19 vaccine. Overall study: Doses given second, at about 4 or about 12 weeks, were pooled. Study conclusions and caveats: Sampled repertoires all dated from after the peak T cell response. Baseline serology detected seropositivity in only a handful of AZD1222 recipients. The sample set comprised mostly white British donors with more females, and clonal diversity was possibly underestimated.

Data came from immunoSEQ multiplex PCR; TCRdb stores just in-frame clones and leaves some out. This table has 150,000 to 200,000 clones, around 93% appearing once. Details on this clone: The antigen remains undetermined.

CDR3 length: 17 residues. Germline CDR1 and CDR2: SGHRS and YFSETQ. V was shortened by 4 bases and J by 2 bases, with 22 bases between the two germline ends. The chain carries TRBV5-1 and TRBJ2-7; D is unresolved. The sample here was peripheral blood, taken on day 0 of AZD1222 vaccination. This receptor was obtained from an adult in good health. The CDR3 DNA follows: TGCGCCAGCAGCCCCACCTTTCCCGGGTCTACGACCTACGAGCAGTACTTC. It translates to CASSPTFPGSTTYEQYF.